These 32 T cell receptor beta chains share one sample of origin, sequenced in a study of T cells in Graves' hyperthyroidism and ophthalmopathy. Researchers amplified the TCR beta CDR3 regions from RNA transcripts. Using the HTBI primer set, a first-round RT-PCR was run on the TCR CDR3. In TCRdb, the multiplex PCR reads were re-called with MiXCR into one record per CDR3 protein. The sample has approximately 640,000 distinct CDR3 sequences; about a sixth are singletons. The source material was blood. These receptors all stem from a woman between 25 and 40 years old with Graves' hyperthyroidism.

The table lists this clonotype with many counts. J is TRBJ1-1 and V is TRBV6-1, with no clear D. Germline assignment: CDR1 MNHNS and CDR2 SASEGT. The CDR3 runs to 17 residues. Trimming cost V 6 bases and J 0 bases, with 20 bases left between them. The CDR3 spells CASSPSQPYLMNTEAFF. The CDR3, as DNA: TGTGCCAGCAGCCCAAGTCAGCCCTATCTAATGAACACTGAAGCTTTCTTT.

This clonotype was found many times. This rearrangement joins TRBV2 to TRBJ2-1, with D unresolved. V was shortened by 4 bases and J by 4 bases, with 8 bases between the two germline ends. The germline gives CDR1 SNHLY, CDR2 FYNNEI. The CDR3 covers 13 residues. The CDR3 sequence: CASSVYFYNEQFF. The CDR3 DNA reads TGTGCCAGCAGTGTTTACTTTTACAATGAGCAGTTCTTC.

The genes are TRBV7-9 and TRBJ1-3; D is uncertain. Germline values: CDR1 SEHNR, CDR2 FQNEAQ (reference sequence). There are 15 residues in the CDR3. Trimming removed 2 bases from V and 0 bases from J, with 8 bases in between. The CDR3 loop reads CASSLFGSSGNTIYF. The DNA of the CDR3 is TGTGCCAGCAGCTTATTCGGCAGCTCTGGAAACACCATATATTTT.

On this clonotype itself: This may be a read error: a much more frequent sequence differs by one nucleotide. For the CDR3, the DNA is TGTGCCAGCAGCTTCGACCCAGGGAGCACAGATACGCAGTATTTT. The encoded protein is CASSFDPGSTDTQYF. The V gene is TRBV11-2, the J gene TRBJ2-3, with D perhaps TRBD1 (5 bases). V lost 3 bases, J lost 0 bases, and 10 bases lay in between. The CDR3 consists of 15 residues. The germline V gene encodes CDR1 SGHAT and CDR2 FQNNGV.

J is TRBJ1-1 and V is TRBV6-1; TRBD1 might be the D (5 bases). This CDR3 comprises 13 residues. The germline CDR1 and CDR2 sequences are MNHNS and SASEGT. V was trimmed by 7 bases and J by 11 bases, leaving 20 bases between them. DNA for the CDR3: TGTGCCAGCACAGACAGCCGGGGGTTAGGGGCTTTCTTT. Protein sequence: CASTDSRGLGAFF.

The CDR3 DNA reads TGTGCCAGTAGTCTAAACGGATTCACAGATACGCAGTATTTT. This codes for CASSLNGFTDTQYF. V is TRBV19 and J is TRBJ2-3; D is unresolved. V shed 5 bases and J shed 2 bases, with 11 bases lying between them. Germline V CDR1 and CDR2: LNHDA, SQIVND (reference sequence). The CDR3 runs 14 residues.

V and J are TRBV5-5 and TRBJ2-3; D remains unclear. V was pared by 0 bases and J by 2 bases, with 7 bases between. There are 14 residues in the CDR3. Looked up from germline, CDR1 is SGHKS and CDR2 is YYEKEE (reference sequence). CDR3: CASSLVPNTDTQYF. The CDR3, as DNA: TGTGCCAGCAGCTTGGTCCCGAACACAGATACGCAGTATTTT.

Many counts were recorded for this clonotype. The chain recombines TRBV9 with TRBJ2-1; tentatively, D is TRBD1 (6 bases). Trimming removed 3 bases at V and 5 bases at J, with 12 bases between. Germline V gives CDR1 SGDLS, CDR2 YYNGEE. The CDR3 spans 14 residues. The CDR3 loop reads CASSASGTNNEQFF. CDR3 nucleotides: TGTGCCAGCAGCGCTTCCGGGACAAACAATGAGCAGTTCTTC. Full variable domain (missing parts from reference TRBV9 and TRBJ2-1): DSGVTQTPKHLITATGQRVTLRCSPRSGDLSVYWYQQSLDQGLQFLIQYYNGEERAKGNILERFSAQQFPDLHSELNLSSLELGDSALYFCASSASGTNNEQFFGPGTRLTVL.

This clonotype has more than one count but fewer than ten. The chain employs TRBV4-1 and TRBJ2-3; D not certain. Trimming removed 4 bases from V and 2 bases from J, with 7 bases in between. The CDR3 sequence is 13 residues long. Germline CDR1 and CDR2: MGHRA and YSYEKL. CDR3 sequence reads: CASSPADTDTQYF. In DNA form, the CDR3 reads TGCGCCAGCAGCCCCGCCGACACAGATACGCAGTATTTT.

CDR3 DNA: TGTGCCAGGCAGGGGGTTGGCAATGAGCAGTTCTTC. Amino acids: CARQGVGNEQFF. The chain employs TRBV2 and TRBJ2-1; 7 bases line up with TRBD1. J was trimmed by 6 bases and V by 9 bases; bases with no gene match: 5. CDR1 is SNHLY and CDR2 is FYNNEI in the germline V gene. The CDR3 totals 12 residues.

This clonotype has at least ten counts. The chain links TRBV12-3 or TRBV12-4 to TRBJ2-4; 9 bases are a match to TRBD1. The CDR3 length is 14 residues. V gave up 2 bases and J gave up 6 bases; unmatched junction bases: 2. The CDR3 here is CASSLRGQGNIQYF. CDR3 nucleotide sequence: TGTGCCAGCAGTTTACGGGGACAGGGAAACATTCAGTACTTC.

V usage is TRBV14 and J usage is TRBJ2-2; 12 bases map to TRBD2. Germline V gene sequence: CDR1 SGHDN, CDR2 FVKESK. J gave up 7 bases and V 4 bases, and 4 bases lay outside the gene matches. The CDR3 loop spans 15 amino acids. The CDR3 DNA sequence: TGTGCCAGCAGCCGTGGACTAGCGGGACACGGGGAGCTGTTTTTT. Residues: CASSRGLAGHGELFF.

Many counts were recorded for this clonotype. The chain has TRBV7-2 and TRBJ2-7; perhaps TRBD2 as D (6 bases). Trimming cost V 5 bases and J 7 bases, with 18 bases left between them. CDR1 is SGHTA and CDR2 is FQGNSA in the germline V gene. The CDR3 contains 14 residues. The CDR3 DNA follows: TGTGCCAGCAGCCTGACACCGCGGAGCGGGGAGCAGTACTTC. As protein: CASSLTPRSGEQYF.

This clonotype was recorded at least ten times. J is TRBJ2-7 and V is TRBV20-1, with 7 bases lining up with TRBD1. Germline assignment: CDR1 DFQATT and CDR2 SNEGSKA (reference sequence). The CDR3 sequence is 16 residues long. V trimming: 6 bases; J trimming: 0 bases; junction bases outside the gene matches: 14. The CDR3 loop is CSAPLPDRRNSYEQYF. The CDR3 bases are TGCAGTGCCCCCCTACCGGACAGGCGAAACTCCTACGAGCAGTACTTC.

This clonotype was seen many times. This sequence joins TRBV20-1 and TRBJ1-1; D ambiguous. Germline V gives CDR1 DFQATT, CDR2 SNEGSKA (reference sequence). V shed 3 bases and J shed 5 bases, with 19 bases lying between them. This CDR3 region has 15 residues. The CDR3: CSARLSGYVGTEAFF. The CDR3 DNA reads as TGCAGTGCTAGGTTGTCGGGGTACGTGGGAACTGAAGCTTTCTTT.

The gene calls are TRBV11-2 and TRBJ1-2; no definite D call. Looked up from germline, CDR1 is SGHAT and CDR2 is FQNNGV. V was pared by 0 bases and J by 5 bases, with 10 bases between. The CDR3 spans 14 residues. Here the CDR3 DNA reads TGTGCCAGCAGCTTAGATGGGTTTGAGTATGGCTACACCTTC. Its protein is CASSLDGFEYGYTF.

The sample holds a few counts of this clonotype. V and J are TRBV7-3 and TRBJ2-5; tentatively, D is TRBD2 (6 bases). V shed 2 bases and J shed 5 bases, with 12 bases lying between them. Germline V gene data show CDR1 as SGHTA and CDR2 as FQGTGA. The CDR3 has 14 residues. CDR3 region: CASSLAGTAETQYF. CDR3 coding DNA: TGTGCCAGCAGCTTAGCGGGAACTGCTGAGACCCAGTACTTC.

This clonotype was recorded many times. The DNA of the CDR3 is TGCGCCAGCAGCTCCCTGACTAGTTCCTACGAGCAGTACTTC. It codes for CASSSLTSSYEQYF. This chain uses TRBV5-1 with TRBJ2-7, with D possibly matching TRBD2 (6 bases). Germline V gives CDR1 SGHRS, CDR2 YFSETQ. The CDR3 runs to 14 residues. The V gene lost 3 bases and the J gene lost 1 base, with 11 bases spanning the gap.

The genes are TRBV19 and TRBJ2-1, with 10 bases aligning to TRBD1. CDR1 LNHDA and CDR2 SQIVND come from the germline V gene (reference sequence). V shed 7 bases and J 7 bases; nucleotides not matched to a gene: 10. This CDR3 is 15 amino acids long. The CDR3 spells CASTRTGGVYNEQFF. CDR3 bases: TGTGCCAGTACCAGGACAGGGGGAGTTTATAATGAGCAGTTCTTC. The complete variable domain, with remaining parts taken from reference TRBV19 and TRBJ2-1, reads DGGITQSPKYLFRKEGQNVTLSCEQNLNHDAMYWYRQDPGQGLRLIYYSQIVNDFQKGDIAEGYSVSREKKESFPLTVTSAQKNPTAFYLCASTRTGGVYNEQFFGPGTRLTVL.

This clonotype was seen ten or more times. The chain recombines TRBV6-1 with TRBJ2-7; 10 nucleotides agree with TRBD2. CDR1 and CDR2 from the germline V gene are MNHNS and SASEGT. The length of the CDR3 is 17 residues. Trimming took 2 bases from V and 2 from J; bases not matched to a gene: 9. CDR3 nucleotide sequence: TGTGCCAGCAGTGAATTAGGACTAGCGGAAACCCCCTACGAGCAGTACTTC. It codes for CASSELGLAETPYEQYF.

This clonotype was seen a handful of times. The DNA for the CDR3 is TGTGCCAGCAGTTCAATTGTGGGGGAGCTGTTTTTT. The encoded protein is CASSSIVGELFF. J is TRBJ2-2 and V is TRBV12-3 or TRBV12-4; D is undetermined. Deletions cut 4 bases from V and 8 bases from J, with 8 bases between. The CDR3 totals 12 residues.

This clonotype was picked up a small number of times. V is TRBV20-1 and J is TRBJ1-6, with a tentative D call TRBD1 (5 bases). The CDR3 is 12 amino acids. The germline V gene has CDR1 DFQATT and CDR2 SNEGSKA (reference sequence). As DNA, the CDR3 is TGCAGCACCCCCGGAAGGGGTTCACCCCTCCACTTT. Protein product: CSTPGRGSPLHF.

In this sample, this clonotype turned up many times. Written as DNA, the CDR3 is TGCGCCAGCAGCTTGGTAGCGGGGAACACCGGGGAGCTGTTTTTT. As protein: CASSLVAGNTGELFF. The V call is TRBV5-1, the J call TRBJ2-2, with TRBD2 identical over 7 bases. Germline V gene data show CDR1 as SGHRS and CDR2 as YFSETQ. This CDR3 has 15 amino acids. Trimming took 0 bases from V and 1 from J; bases not matched to a gene: 0.

This clonotype was detected many times. The rearrangement links TRBV6-1 to TRBJ2-5, with 11 bases lining up with TRBD1. The germline gives CDR1 MNHNS, CDR2 SASEGT. The trim removed 8 bases at V and 5 bases at J, leaving 1 base unmatched. There are 12 residues in the CDR3. The CDR3 loop is CASGDRGETQYF. CDR3 DNA: TGTGCCAGCGGGGACAGGGGGGAGACCCAGTACTTC.

In its sample, this clonotype was seen a few times. This rearrangement joins TRBV2 to TRBJ2-7; a possible D gene is TRBD1 (6 bases). Germline lookup yields CDR1 SNHLY and CDR2 FYNNEI. This CDR3 has 16 amino acids. Trimming took 6 bases from V and 7 from J, leaving 25 bases between them. The CDR3 spells CASSSGVGPPTIEQYF. The CDR3 DNA reads as TGTGCCAGCAGCTCAGGGGTAGGACCACCAACCATAGAGCAGTACTTC. The whole variable domain, remainder taken from reference TRBV2 and TRBJ2-7, is EPEVTQTPSHQVTQMGQEVILRCVPISNHLYFYWYRQILGQKVEFLVSFYNNEISEKSEIFDDQFSVERPDGSNFTLKIRSTKLEDSAMYFCASSSGVGPPTIEQYFGPGTRLTVT.

The chain is built from TRBV6-2 or TRBV6-3 and TRBJ2-3; either TRBD1 or TRBD2 may supply D (6 bases each). The V gene lost 6 bases and the J gene lost 4 bases, with 17 bases spanning the gap. Looked up from germline, CDR1 is MNHEY and CDR2 is SVGEGT. This CDR3 contains 15 residues. The DNA of the CDR3 is TGTGCCAGCAGCGTGGCCGGGGGCTGGGCAGATACGCAGTATTTT. This codes for CASSVAGGWADTQYF.

The chain is built from TRBV29-1 and TRBJ2-1; tentative D call: TRBD2 (6 bases). V gave up 1 base and J gave up 5 bases, with 15 bases separating them. The CDR3 has 15 amino acids. Germline V CDR1 and CDR2: SQVTM, ANQGSEA. CDR3 coding DNA: TGCAGCGTTGAAGGGGCGAGACGGGGGAACAATGAGCAGTTCTTC. Its translation: CSVEGARRGNNEQFF.

V is TRBV7-9 and J is TRBJ2-5; D assignment may be TRBD1 or TRBD2 (5 bases each). Between the trimmed V and J ends, which lost 7 bases and 0 bases, there was a span of 9 bases. This CDR3 region has 13 residues. From germline, CDR1 is SEHNR and CDR2 FQNEAQ (reference sequence). The CDR3 is CASIGTDQETQYF. The CDR3 DNA is TGTGCCAGCATCGGGACGGACCAAGAGACCCAGTACTTC.

This clonotype was recorded a few times. The rearrangement joins TRBV5-1 to TRBJ2-3, with 8 bases matching TRBD1. This CDR3 is 17 amino acids long. V lost 0 bases and J lost 2; bases outside the gene matches: 8. CDR1 is SGHRS and CDR2 is YFSETQ in the germline V gene. CDR3 residues: CASSLGTGLTSTDTQYF. CDR3 coding DNA: TGCGCCAGCAGCTTGGGGACAGGGCTCACCTCCACAGATACGCAGTATTTT.

About this clonotype: A much larger clone differs from this one at a single base, so this may be a read error. The chain couples TRBV5-5 to TRBJ2-1; 10 bases are shared with TRBD1. Gene TRBJ2-7 matches the end of the DNA better, so the J call may be wrong. The CDR3 is 15 residues long. Germline-derived CDR1 and CDR2 are SGHKS and YYEKEE (reference sequence). CDR3 region: CASSPGTGVYNEQYF. CDR3 nucleotides: TGTGCCAGCAGCCCCGGGACAGGGGTCTACAATGAGCAGTACTTC.

The rearrangement uses TRBV14 and TRBJ2-5; D uncertain. The CDR3 is made up of 14 amino acids. V lost 0 bases to trimming and J lost 2 bases, with 7 bases between them. From germline, CDR1 is SGHDN and CDR2 FVKESK. The CDR3 protein is CASSQDRSQETQYF. CDR3 in DNA: TGTGCCAGCAGCCAAGATCGGAGTCAAGAGACCCAGTACTTC.

This clonotype was seen a few times. This chain uses TRBV11-2 with TRBJ2-5; 7 nucleotides align to TRBD2. This CDR3 contains 15 residues. Germline V gene lookup returns CDR1 SGHAT and CDR2 FQNNGV. The V gene end was trimmed by 3 bases and the J gene end by 7 bases; junction bases not matched to a gene: 11. The CDR3 is CASSLGRASGATQYF. As DNA, the CDR3 is TGTGCCAGCAGCTTGGGTCGCGCTAGCGGCGCGACCCAGTACTTC.